Below, one T cell receptor beta chain is given with its context. In the original processing: Amplification with reference gene primers provided the estimates of nucleated cell counts. The protocol was immunoSEQ multiplex PCR, while the TCRdb copy is restricted to in-frame clones and leaves out a portion. The D gene and trimming were derived from the DNA, and the V and J assignments and clone size from that table. The sample gives around 81,000 clones, under 90% of which show up once; about an eighth is in the top ten. Germline CDR1 is MNHEY and CDR2 is SVGEGT. CDR3 length equals 14 residues. V was cut by 0 bases and J by 3 bases, with 6 bases left in between. These data originate in a study of blood T cell repertoires in COVID-19. Study-level information: Sites across the United States, Italy and Spain contributed samples from acute and convalescent COVID-19. PBMCs, B-cell-depleted T cells, or T cells provided the cDNA or gDNA that made up the material.

The rearrangement joins TRBV6-2 or TRBV6-3 to TRBJ1-5; the D is unclear. The sequence came from a human donor in a cohort sampled during active COVID-19. Source material: peripheral blood. CDR3 region: CASSYSAVNQPQHF. As DNA, the CDR3 is TGTGCCAGCAGTTACTCGGCAGTCAATCAGCCCCAGCATTTT.